This T cell receptor (beta chain) was retrieved from a study of a mutant IDH1 vaccine in newly diagnosed glioma. Turning to the study itself: Treated patients were approximately 62% male, approximately 38% female, mean age roughly 40 years.

Produced via immunoSEQ multiplex PCR; TCRdb's table is partial and in-frame only. The table shows around 54,000 clones, with roughly 80% occurring only once. The time point denotes: baseline, week 1 (first vaccination visit). Treatment here: pre-vaccination baseline after standard-of-care therapy. About this clone: Its antigen remains unknown.

General study findings and limits: Pseudoprogression apparently lacked any relation to changes in top peripheral T cell clonotypes.

The V gene lost 1 base and the J gene lost 4 bases, with 2 bases spanning the gap. The length of the CDR3 is 12 residues. Germline loops: CDR1 MGHDK, CDR2 SYGVNS. The chain links TRBV25-1 to TRBJ2-1; D is uncertain. The receptor's source is a man aged 18-30 years with glioma. Sequencing was performed on PBMCs, taken from a glioma patient treated with radiotherapy, temozolomide or both. The CDR3 spells CASSEWYNEQFF. The CDR3 nucleotides are TGTGCCAGCAGTGAATGGTACAATGAGCAGTTCTTC.